This T cell receptor beta chain was obtained from a study of technical replicates of blood from four donors. Using immunoSEQ multiplex PCR, the repertoire was profiled, and TCRdb retains in-frame clones only, with some absent. The sample contains 65,000 to 85,000 clones, just over 90% of which appear only once. Between the trimmed V and J ends, which lost 5 bases and 2 bases, there was a span of 14 bases. This CDR3 has 15 amino acids. CDR1 is SGHNT, CDR2 YENEEA, per germline. Sequencing was carried out using T cells isolated from PBMCs. The TCR was taken from a human donor in good health. The chain uses TRBV11-3 and TRBJ2-3, with TRBD2 as a possible D gene (7 bases). The CDR3 loop is CASSVLAGATDTQYF. DNA of the CDR3: TGTGCCAGCAGCGTCCTTGCGGGGGCCACAGATACGCAGTATTTT.